Each of the 14 T cell receptor beta chains below was sequenced from the same sample in a study of control samples from healthy donors and cancer patients. Assay used: immunoSEQ multiplex PCR; TCRdb lists only in-frame clones, some missing. Here the sample spans under 200,000 clones, 94% being singletons. The sequenced material came from PBMCs. The receptor set was obtained from a man aged 60-69 years with colorectal cancer.

V gene TRBV12-2 combines with J gene TRBJ2-7; TRBD2, the D gene given by the table, was not confirmed from the DNA. TRBV12-2 is deemed a pseudogene. The CDR3 is 13 residues long. CDR3 amino acids: CASRGEVYYEQYF. The CDR3 nucleotides read TGTGCAAGTCGCGGGGAGGTTTACTACGAGCAGTACTTC.

The chain has TRBV6-5 and TRBJ1-1; 7 nucleotides agree with TRBD1. This CDR3 is 13 amino acids long. From germline, CDR1 is MNHEY and CDR2 SVGAGI. After removal of 6 bases from V and 5 bases from J, the junction contained 6 bases not matched to a gene. The CDR3 coding sequence is TGTGCCAGCAGCACAGGGGCAGGGACTGAAGCTTTCTTT. Its translation: CASSTGAGTEAFF.

J is TRBJ2-7 and V is TRBV6-5, with TRBD1 matching over 7 bases. The J segment lost 2 bases and the V segment lost 6 bases, leaving 7 bases of the junction unmatched. Germline values: CDR1 MNHEY, CDR2 SVGAGI. The CDR3 contains 14 residues. CDR3 amino acids: CASSYLTGAYEQYF. DNA of the CDR3: TGTGCCAGCAGCTATTTAACAGGGGCCTACGAGCAGTACTTC.

The chain couples TRBV4-1 to TRBJ2-1; TRBD1 matches at 10 bases. The CDR3 is 16 residues long. CDR1 and CDR2 from the germline V gene are MGHRA and YSYEKL. The J segment lost 1 base and the V segment lost 4 bases, leaving 4 bases of the junction unmatched. In DNA, the CDR3 is TGCGCCAGCAGCCTAGAGGGACAGGGGTCCTACAATGAGCAGTTCTTC. The encoded protein is CASSLEGQGSYNEQFF.

This clone has just one count. The chain recombines TRBV7-2 with TRBJ1-4, with TRBD1 as a possible D gene (5 bases). Deletions cut 11 bases from V and 4 bases from J, with 14 bases between. Germline CDR1 SGHTA, CDR2 FQGNSA. The CDR3 spans 13 residues. The CDR3 nucleotides are TGTGCCGGAAAGGGGAATGATAATGAAAAACTGTTTTTT. Translated: CAGKGNDNEKLFF. Combining the CDR3 with reference TRBV7-2 and TRBJ1-4 gives the whole variable domain GAGVSQSPSNKVTEKGKDVELRCDPISGHTALYWYRQSLGQGLEFLIYFQGNSAPDKSGLPSDRFSAERTGGSVSTLTIQRTQQEDSAVYLCAGKGNDNEKLFFGSGTQLSVL.

The gene calls are TRBV4-1 and TRBJ2-3; D ambiguous. Germline assignment: CDR1 MGHRA and CDR2 YSYEKL. V was clipped by 0 bases and J by 7 bases, with 20 bases between them. This CDR3 has 17 amino acids. CDR3 sequence reads: CASSQEAQAFGSNTQYF. CDR3 DNA sequence: TGCGCCAGCAGCCAAGAGGCTCAGGCGTTTGGAAGTAATACGCAGTATTTT.

The chain has TRBV20-1 and TRBJ2-1, with D tentatively TRBD1 (6 bases). The CDR3 is 14 residues long. Germline CDR1 is DFQATT and CDR2 is SNEGSKA (reference sequence). Trimming stripped 6 bases from V and 2 bases from J, with 14 bases between. In nucleotides, the CDR3 is TGCAGTGCGAGTAGCAGGGGTCCCTACAATGAGCAGTTCTTC. Amino acids: CSASSRGPYNEQFF.

Worth noting for this clone: In the same sample, other DNA sequences code for this CDR3. The chain combines TRBV19 with TRBJ2-7, with TRBD1 matching 9 bases. V was pared by 4 bases and J by 4 bases, with 2 bases of the junction left unmatched. In germline, CDR1 is LNHDA, CDR2 SQIVND (reference sequence). This CDR3 has 13 amino acids. CDR3 sequence reads: CASSRQGGYEQYF. As DNA, the CDR3 is TGTGCCAGTAGTAGACAGGGGGGGTACGAGCAGTACTTC.

The rearrangement uses TRBV7-2 and TRBJ2-2; D is perhaps TRBD1 or TRBD2 (5 bases each). This CDR3 contains 14 residues. CDR1 and CDR2 (germline): SGHTA, FQGNSA. With 5 bases removed from V and 6 bases from J, the gap between germline ends came to 13 bases. Written as DNA, the CDR3 is TGTGCCAGCAGCCCGCGAAGGGGACCCGGGGAGCTGTTTTTT. It yields the protein CASSPRRGPGELFF.

J is TRBJ2-5 and V is TRBV10-3; TRBD1 aligns across 8 bases. Germline V gene lookup returns CDR1 ENHRY and CDR2 SYGVKD. The ends lost 4 bases at V and 4 bases at J; junction bases unmatched: 2. This CDR3 has 13 residues. CDR3: CAISVGTGETQYF. For the CDR3, the DNA is TGTGCCATCAGTGTGGGGACAGGAGAGACCCAGTACTTC.

The chain recombines TRBV30 with TRBJ1-2; D unclear. CDR1 is GTSNPN and CDR2 is SVGIG in the germline V gene (reference sequence). Trimming shortened V by 0 bases and J by 0 bases, and 8 bases separated the two germline ends. The CDR3 is 14 amino acids. The chain's CDR3 is CAWSVVGSNYGYTF. CDR3 nucleotide sequence: TGTGCCTGGAGTGTAGTGGGGTCTAACTATGGCTACACCTTC.

V is TRBV28 and J is TRBJ1-3; D uncertain. Deletions cut 3 bases from V and 4 bases from J, with 4 bases between. Germline V gene sequence: CDR1 MDHEN, CDR2 SYDVKM. This CDR3 is built from 12 residues. This chain's CDR3 is CASSLRGNTIYF. DNA of the CDR3: TGTGCCAGCAGTTTGAGGGGAAACACCATATATTTT.

This clone was detected only once. V gene TRBV6-1 combines with J gene TRBJ1-1; D might be TRBD1 (6 bases). Trimming stripped 0 bases from V and 4 bases from J, with 15 bases between. CDR1 is MNHNS, CDR2 SASEGT, per germline. The CDR3 extends over 16 amino acids. The CDR3 DNA sequence: TGTGCCAGCAGTGAAGCGGGCTTGGGGGCCGGCACTGAAGCTTTCTTT. This encodes CASSEAGLGAGTEAFF.

This chain joins TRBV6-5 and TRBJ2-2; unclear D gene. V lost 2 bases to trimming and J lost 1 base, with 11 bases between them. CDR1 and CDR2 from the germline V gene are MNHEY and SVGAGI. The CDR3 covers 16 residues. CDR3 sequence: CASSYEQSLNTGELFF. The CDR3 DNA follows: TGTGCCAGCAGTTACGAGCAGTCCCTGAACACCGGGGAGCTGTTTTTT.